One and the same sample provided the 6 T cell receptor beta chains below, sequenced in a study of vaccination effects on CD4 cells after COVID-19. Here immunoSEQ multiplex PCR was the method, and the copy in TCRdb shows in-frame clones only, minus some. Of 65,000 to 70,000 clones in the sample, about 80% were seen once. The ViraFEST assay expanded antigen-specific CD4+ T cells with viral peptide pools before sequencing. Culture lasted around eleven days before CD4+ T cell isolation. Each participant was administered two doses of either the BNT162b2 or the mRNA-1273 vaccine. These receptors' targets are unknown. Sequencing was performed on CD4+ T cells from PBMCs cultured with HCoV-OC43 spike peptides, taken after COVID-19 vaccination. Subset meaning: HCoV-OC43 spike overlapping peptide pool stimulation. These receptors came from a human donor who received a COVID-19 vaccine.

The rearrangement joins TRBV9 to TRBJ2-3; D is unclear. This CDR3 region has 11 residues. With 0 bases removed from V and 7 bases from J, the gap between germline ends came to 3 bases. The germline gives CDR1 SGDLS, CDR2 YYNGEE. The DNA for the CDR3 is TGTGCCAGCAGCGTAGGTAATACGCAGTATTTT. This gives the protein CASSVGNTQYF.

The V call is TRBV5-1, the J call TRBJ1-1; weak D call: TRBD1 (6 bases). V was shortened by 4 bases and J by 1 base, with 11 bases between the two germline ends. Per the germline V gene, CDR1 is SGHRS and CDR2 is YFSETQ. CDR3 length: 14 amino acids. DNA for the CDR3: TGCGCCAGCAGCACTCCACAGGGGAACACTGAAGCTTTCTTT. The encoded protein is CASSTPQGNTEAFF.

The V and J genes are TRBV3-1 (or the pseudogene TRBV3-2) and TRBJ1-2; D is undetermined. The V gene's germline CDR1 is LGHDT and CDR2 YNNKEL (reference sequence). V shed 0 bases and J shed 8 bases, with 13 bases lying between them. CDR3 length: 14 residues. CDR3 bases: TGTGCCAGCAGCCAAGATAGTCGGGGTGGCGGCTACACCTTC. It specifies CASSQDSRGGGYTF.

This clone was counted between two and nine times. One junction end does not reproduce the germline sequence, and a read error may be involved. The chain uses TRBV18 and TRBJ1-5; D might be TRBD1 (5 bases). CDR1 is KGHSH and CDR2 is LQKENI in the germline V gene. The CDR3 runs 14 residues. The CDR3: CASTPGPDTGPQHF. The CDR3 nucleotides are TGTGCCAGCACACCAGGGCCCGACACTGGGCCCCAGCATTTT.

The V call is TRBV6-5, the J call TRBJ1-2; a possible D gene is TRBD1 (5 bases). CDR1 MNHEY and CDR2 SVGAGI come from the germline V gene. V was clipped by 6 bases and J by 8 bases, with 16 bases between them. This CDR3 region has 13 residues. DNA of the CDR3: TGTGCCAGCAGACTCGGGGGGGAGCGCGGCTACACCTTC. Protein sequence: CASRLGGERGYTF.

V gene TRBV30 combines with J gene TRBJ1-1; no firm D call. This CDR3 comprises 12 residues. V was clipped by 4 bases and J by 2 bases, with 8 bases between them. The germline CDR1 and CDR2 sequences are GTSNPN and SVGIG (reference sequence). CDR3 in amino acids: CAWKPTNTEAFF. The CDR3 DNA reads as TGTGCCTGGAAACCGACTAACACTGAAGCTTTCTTT.